This T cell receptor beta chain was captured in a study of blood T cells in healthy people across ages. This CDR3 is built from 15 residues. After removal of 5 bases from V and 5 bases from J, the junction contained 9 bases not matched to a gene. About 10 milliliters of peripheral blood were drawn from each donor into EDTA-treated tubes. The authors ran a second PCR of about 7 to 11 cycles using a sample-barcoded 5' primer and a J-beta primer mix. TCRdb redid the calling of the 5' RACE reads with MiXCR, one entry per CDR3 protein. The repertoire holds 1.5 million to 2 million distinct CDR3 sequences, approximately 28% seen once, with 7.7% in the top ten.

The source of this sequence is a woman aged 30 to 39 in good health. What was sequenced was blood. The rearrangement links TRBV12-3 or TRBV12-4 to TRBJ1-5, with 7 bases that match TRBD1. The CDR3 DNA is TGTGCCAGCAGTCCACACAGGGGAAGGGATCAGCCCCAGCATTTT. Its protein is CASSPHRGRDQPQHF.